This entry is about one T cell receptor (beta chain). V gave up 5 bases and J gave up 2 bases; unmatched junction bases: 8. In germline, CDR1 is MDHEN, CDR2 SYDVKM. The CDR3 is 15 residues long. Sequencing used immunoSEQ multiplex PCR; TCRdb keeps in-frame clones, though not all of them. The sample shows about 40,000 clones, around 90% of them seen only once. This record comes from a study of T cell changes during pregnancy in multiple sclerosis. The sample here was CD8+ T cells from peripheral blood mononuclear cells, taken before pregnancy. The rearrangement links TRBV28 to TRBJ2-7; TRBD2 agrees at 8 bases. The TCR originated in a female donor with multiple sclerosis, enrolled in a pregnancy study. CDR3 loop: CASSPSGRGAYEQYF. CDR3 in DNA: TGTGCCAGCAGTCCGAGCGGGAGAGGGGCCTACGAGCAGTACTTC.